The rows below give T cell receptor beta chains drawn from one sample of a study of lymphopenia after photon versus proton radiotherapy. TCRdb's table, derived via immunoSEQ multiplex PCR, lists solely in-frame clones and lacks some. Of tens of thousands of clones listed, approximately 83% are singletons. The material was peripheral blood, obtained from a patient treated with proton-based radiotherapy. The receptors shown here come from a woman in her 70s with pancreatic cancer. Both conserved end residues are part of each CDR3. Not every row has a clone size; where given, it reads once, few, many or a size class.

clone_size: .
v_call: TRBV5-1
j_call: TRBJ2-2
cdr3_aa: CASSEGRRTAFKATGELFF

clone_size: .
v_call: TRBV5-4
j_call: TRBJ2-1
cdr3_aa: CASTRAGAHSYNEQFF

clone_size: .
v_call: TRBV6-5
j_call: TRBJ2-7
cdr3_aa: CASRGTGPPGEQYF

clone_size: .
v_call: TRBV11-2
j_call: TRBJ2-5
cdr3_aa: CASSLVSSGSLPQETQYF

clone_size: .
v_call: TRBV7-6
j_call: TRBJ2-1
cdr3_aa: CASSLKAGGPYNEQFF

clone_size: .
v_call: TRBV5-6
j_call: TRBJ2-7
cdr3_aa: CASSSPGLAGAYEQYF

clone_size: once
v_call: TRBV28
j_call: TRBJ2-7
cdr3_aa: CASSFPGRDEQYF

clone_size: .
v_call: TRBV19
j_call: TRBJ2-7
cdr3_aa: CASSPRTGFGYEQYF

clone_size: .
v_call: TRBV5-6
j_call: TRBJ1-1
cdr3_aa: CASSSQGRVNTEAFF

clone_size: .
v_call: TRBV7-2
j_call: TRBJ2-4
cdr3_aa: CASSLEELGLAKNIQYF

clone_size: .
v_call: TRBV21-1
j_call: TRBJ2-4
cdr3_aa: CASSTKVGGPQNIQYF

clone_size: .
v_call: TRBV29-1
j_call: TRBJ2-7
cdr3_aa: CSVDVGATYEQYF

clone_size: .
v_call: TRBV7-3
j_call: TRBJ2-7
cdr3_aa: CASSLGRGPPLSHEQYF

clone_size: .
v_call: TRBV4-3
j_call: TRBJ2-2
cdr3_aa: CASSLLRVGHLLTGELFF

clone_size: .
v_call: TRBV5-6
j_call: TRBJ2-3
cdr3_aa: CASSLRTGGTDTQYF

clone_size: .
v_call: TRBV9
j_call: TRBJ2-6
cdr3_aa: CASSVDQSGANVLTF

clone_size: .
v_call: TRBV19
j_call: TRBJ2-3
cdr3_aa: CASREGFGTSGTDTQYF

clone_size: .
v_call: TRBV28
j_call: TRBJ1-1
cdr3_aa: CASSPGGSRYTEAFF

clone_size: .
v_call: TRBV4-3
j_call: TRBJ2-7
cdr3_aa: CASSQGLAGGAYEQYF

clone_size: .
v_call: TRBV30
j_call: TRBJ2-3
cdr3_aa: CAWSRVAGINTDTQYF

clone_size: once
v_call: TRBV7-3
j_call: TRBJ2-2
cdr3_aa: CASIETGNGELFF

clone_size: few
v_call: TRBV5-6
j_call: TRBJ2-5
cdr3_aa: CASSRGQKETQYF

clone_size: medium-sized
v_call: TRBV11-3
j_call: TRBJ2-7
cdr3_aa: CASSFSYEQYF

clone_size: .
v_call: TRBV7-9
j_call: TRBJ2-7
cdr3_aa: CASSATLGAYEQYF

clone_size: .
v_call: TRBV29-1
j_call: TRBJ1-2
cdr3_aa: CSVEGGGASGYTF

clone_size: .
v_call: TRBV9
j_call: TRBJ2-2
cdr3_aa: CASSVTSGSRGTGELFF

clone_size: .
v_call: TRBV6-6
j_call: TRBJ1-3
cdr3_aa: CASTDSGNTIYF

clone_size: medium-sized
v_call: TRBV6-4
j_call: TRBJ2-6
cdr3_aa: CASSQSGGIRPNVLTF

clone_size: .
v_call: TRBV4-1
j_call: TRBJ1-5
cdr3_aa: CASSRETGNSNQPQHF

clone_size: .
v_call: TRBV4-3
j_call: TRBJ2-3
cdr3_aa: CASSLRPPREGSDTQYF

clone_size: few
v_call: TRBV7-2
j_call: TRBJ2-7
cdr3_aa: CASSHRQTERGEQYF

clone_size: .
v_call: TRBV5-5
j_call: TRBJ2-7
cdr3_aa: CASSPDRGGSYEQYF

clone_size: .
v_call: TRBV19
j_call: TRBJ2-1
cdr3_aa: CASEQRVGYNEQFF

clone_size: .
v_call: TRBV19
j_call: TRBJ1-4
cdr3_aa: CASSSGTGVEKLFF

clone_size: .
v_call: TRBV7-6
j_call: TRBJ2-3
cdr3_aa: CASSLARGASTDTQYF

clone_size: .
v_call: TRBV6-5
j_call: TRBJ2-7
cdr3_aa: CASSYSEAGGIHEQYF

clone_size: .
v_call: TRBV4-1
j_call: TRBJ2-2
cdr3_aa: CASSPGTYTGELFF

clone_size: .
v_call: TRBV6-5
j_call: TRBJ1-3
cdr3_aa: CASSYSAASGNTIYF

clone_size: .
v_call: TRBV4-2
j_call: TRBJ2-7
cdr3_aa: CASSQDGTGAYEQYF

clone_size: .
v_call: TRBV6-5
j_call: TRBJ2-7
cdr3_aa: CASSWTGGYEQYF

clone_size: .
v_call: TRBV19
j_call: TRBJ2-1
cdr3_aa: CASSIRERPEDEQFF

clone_size: once
v_call: TRBV5-1
j_call: TRBJ1-1
cdr3_aa: CASSLNTGAANTEAFF

clone_size: .
v_call: TRBV27
j_call: TRBJ2-3
cdr3_aa: CASSLSRAYTDTQYF

clone_size: .
v_call: TRBV10-1
j_call: TRBJ2-5
cdr3_aa: CANSRAGIRGTQYF

clone_size: .
v_call: TRBV6-6
j_call: TRBJ1-5
cdr3_aa: CASRMTENNQPQHF

clone_size: .
v_call: TRBV4-1
j_call: TRBJ1-4
cdr3_aa: CASSPTTDSVRREKLFF

clone_size: .
v_call: TRBV2
j_call: TRBJ1-3
cdr3_aa: CASTEGGNTIYF

clone_size: .
v_call: TRBV21-1
j_call: TRBJ2-4
cdr3_aa: CASSKVRTGGSFKAKNIQYF

clone_size: .
v_call: TRBV10-2
j_call: TRBJ1-6
cdr3_aa: CASSESGQGHRNSPLHF

clone_size: .
v_call: TRBV7-3
j_call: TRBJ1-6
cdr3_aa: CASSSTKSDRGDSPLHF

clone_size: .
v_call: TRBV28
j_call: TRBJ1-1
cdr3_aa: CASSLARTETEAFF

clone_size: .
v_call: TRBV6-5
j_call: TRBJ1-5
cdr3_aa: CASSLGSNQPQHF